These 16 T cell receptor beta chains came from one sample sequenced in a study of cytomegalovirus exposure and HLA in healthy donors. 13 Jbeta primers and 60 Vbeta primers were used for the PCR. Clones were read by immunoSEQ multiplex PCR, and TCRdb kept only the in-frame ones, dropping some. The sample shows more than 95,000 clones, more than 60% of them seen only once. Sequences were obtained from PBMCs. Every receptor here comes from a young man in good health and CMV-seronegative.

The chain joins TRBV6-5 to TRBJ1-2, with 10 bases identical to TRBD1. The CDR3 has 13 residues. The germline V gene has CDR1 MNHEY and CDR2 SVGAGI. Losses at the gene ends were 5 bases for V and 4 bases for J; bases not matched to a gene: 1. The CDR3 sequence is CASSRTGGYGYTF. CDR3 in DNA: TGTGCCAGCAGTCGGACAGGGGGCTATGGCTACACCTTC.

The chain is built from TRBV5-4 and TRBJ2-5; 9 bases map to TRBD1. The CDR3 runs 12 residues. Germline CDR1 is SGHNT and CDR2 is YYREEE (reference sequence). J lost 5 bases, V lost 6 bases, and 2 bases had no gene match. The CDR3 DNA reads as TGTGCCAGCACTGGACAGGGGGAGACCCAGTACTTC. This sequence encodes CASTGQGETQYF.

On this clone: At the DNA level, this CDR3 is encoded by other sequences in the same sample as well. The rearrangement links TRBV20-1 to TRBJ2-3; D gene ambiguous. The CDR3 contains 11 residues. V lost 5 bases and J 0 bases, leaving 3 bases between the germline ends. In germline, CDR1 is DFQATT, CDR2 SNEGSKA (reference sequence). CDR3 amino acids: CSAPSTDTQYF. Here the CDR3 DNA reads TGCAGTGCTCCTAGCACAGATACGCAGTATTTT.

V and J are TRBV5-4 and TRBJ2-2; D unclear. V was trimmed by 3 bases and J by 4 bases, leaving 13 bases between them. This CDR3 comprises 15 residues. The germline V gene has CDR1 SGHNT and CDR2 YYREEE (reference sequence). The CDR3 bases are TGTGCCAGCAGCTCCTCACTCACGGGCACCGGGGAGCTGTTTTTT. Its protein is CASSSSLTGTGELFF.

This chain links TRBV7-8 with TRBJ2-7; 7 bases map to TRBD1. The CDR3 is 14 amino acids. The V segment lost 8 bases and the J segment 3 bases; nucleotides outside the gene matches: 10. The germline V gene has CDR1 SGHVS and CDR2 FQNEAQ. The CDR3 DNA sequence: TGTGCCAGCTCCATGGGACAGAGCTTCTACGAGCAGTACTTC. Its protein is CASSMGQSFYEQYF.

The chain combines TRBV7-5 with TRBJ2-5; TRBD2, the table's D call, lacks a check against the DNA. TRBV7-5 is designated a pseudogene. The CDR3 runs 16 residues. This CDR3 is CVRSPGTSGGMKTQYF. The DNA of the CDR3 is TGTGTCAGAAGCCCCGGGACTAGCGGGGGCATGAAGACCCAGTACTTC.

The chain links TRBV4-3 to TRBJ2-5; the match to TRBD2 covers 15 bases. The CDR3 extends over 17 amino acids. V shed 0 bases and J 3 bases; nucleotides not matched to a gene: 2. Germline values: CDR1 LGHNA, CDR2 YSLEER. The CDR3 DNA reads as TGCGCCAGCAGCCAAGATTGGACTAGCGGGGGGGAAGAGACCCAGTACTTC. Translation: CASSQDWTSGGEETQYF.

The chain is built from TRBV7-6 and TRBJ2-2; maybe TRBD1 (6 bases). Germline V CDR1 and CDR2: SGHVS, FNYEAQ. Between the trimmed V and J ends, which lost 6 bases and 0 bases, there was a span of 11 bases. This CDR3 is built from 15 residues. CDR3: CASSLQGTNTGELFF. CDR3 bases: TGTGCCAGCAGTCTACAGGGTACGAACACCGGGGAGCTGTTTTTT.

This chain links TRBV5-5 with TRBJ1-4; D unclear. The CDR3 consists of 15 residues. V was cut by 4 bases and J by 2 bases, with 12 bases left in between. Germline CDR1 reads SGHKS; CDR2 reads YYEKEE (reference sequence). Here the CDR3 reads CASSHSGGTNEKLFF. The CDR3 bases are TGTGCCAGCAGCCACTCGGGCGGGACTAATGAAAAACTGTTTTTT.

The chain employs TRBV5-1 and TRBJ2-3, with D perhaps TRBD2 (6 bases). V shed 7 bases and J shed 0 bases, with 12 bases lying between them. Germline V gene sequence: CDR1 SGHRS, CDR2 YFSETQ. The CDR3 is 14 amino acids. The CDR3 loop reads CASGGSGSTDTQYF. The CDR3 DNA follows: TGCGCCAGCGGGGGGAGCGGGAGCACAGATACGCAGTATTTT.

The J gene is TRBJ1-2, the V gene TRBV29-1; D call uncertain. Looked up from germline, CDR1 is SQVTM and CDR2 is ANQGSEA. The CDR3 loop spans 14 amino acids. Trimming left V 2 bases short and J 5 bases short, with 15 bases between. CDR3 amino acids: CSVEPGGGRYGYTF. CDR3 bases: TGCAGCGTTGAACCGGGAGGTGGCAGGTATGGCTACACCTTC.

The V gene is TRBV27, the J gene TRBJ1-6; no definite D call. This CDR3 contains 17 residues. The V gene's germline CDR1 is MNHEY and CDR2 SMNVEV (reference sequence). V was clipped by 7 bases and J by 5 bases, with 21 bases between them. CDR3 in amino acids: CASTPLGWERNNSPLHF. CDR3 DNA: TGTGCCAGCACCCCATTAGGTTGGGAGCGAAATAATTCACCCCTCCACTTT.

J is TRBJ2-2 and V is TRBV10-1; D is perhaps TRBD1 (5 bases). Trimming removed 8 bases from V and 3 bases from J, with 10 bases in between. Per the germline V gene, CDR1 is WNHNN and CDR2 is SYGVQD (reference sequence). The CDR3 covers 13 residues. CDR3 sequence (DNA): TGCGCCAGCGGACACGGATACACCGGGGAGCTGTTTTTT. It encodes CASGHGYTGELFF.

This chain connects TRBV5-1 to TRBJ2-1, with 11 bases identical to TRBD2. Germline V gene sequence: CDR1 SGHRS, CDR2 YFSETQ. Losses at the gene ends were 3 bases for V and 5 bases for J; bases not matched to a gene: 1. The CDR3 spans 14 residues. The DNA for the CDR3 is TGCGCCAGCAGCTCGGGACTAGCGGACAATGAGCAGTTCTTC. Residues: CASSSGLADNEQFF. The entire variable domain, with the rest obtained from reference TRBV5-1 and TRBJ2-1, is as follows: KAGVTQTPRYLIKTRGQQVTLSCSPISGHRSVSWYQQTPGQGLQFLFEYFSETQRNKGNFPGRFSGRQFSNSRSEMNVSTLELGDSALYLCASSSGLADNEQFFGPGTRLTVL.

This rearrangement joins TRBV28 to TRBJ1-2, with D possibly being TRBD1 (5 bases). CDR1 is MDHEN and CDR2 is SYDVKM in the germline V gene. Trimming cost V 2 bases and J 2 bases, with 9 bases left between them. This CDR3 is 14 amino acids long. This CDR3 reads CASSLGASNYGYTF. The CDR3, as DNA: TGTGCCAGCAGTTTAGGGGCCAGCAACTATGGCTACACCTTC.

The gene calls are TRBV10-3 and TRBJ2-7; perhaps TRBD2 as D (7 bases). CDR3 size: 15 residues. Germline loops: CDR1 ENHRY, CDR2 SYGVKD. V gave up 11 bases and J gave up 6 bases, with 26 bases separating them. DNA of the CDR3: TGTGCCGGGGGGGGCAGCCCTGAAGGAGTAGGCGAGCAGTACTTC. Residues: CAGGGSPEGVGEQYF.